Each of the 30 T cell receptor beta chains below was sequenced from the same sample in a study of human T cells and chemical hapten exposure. Time point: patch test 1, 2 weeks after DPC sensitization. The sample's treatment: therapeutic diphenylcyclopropenone sensitization with weekly scalp DPC. A single record per CDR3 protein comes from TCRdb applying MiXCR to the RACE reads. The data contain 150,000 to 200,000 distinct CDR3 sequences, 20% to 25% of them singletons. This material consisted of whole blood, taken in connection with sensitization to the hapten diphenylcyclopropenone (DPC). These receptor sequences come from a woman aged 45-59 years with alopecia areata. Some clones in this sample may be carry-over from other donors' samples.

V gene TRBV7-8 combines with J gene TRBJ2-2; D possibly uses TRBD1 or TRBD2 (6 bases each). Trimming removed 2 bases at V and 5 bases at J, with 15 bases between. The CDR3 extends over 16 amino acids. Germline V CDR1 and CDR2: SGHVS, FQNEAQ. The DNA of the CDR3 is TGTGCCAGCAGCTTACAGAGCGGAGGGGGAACCGGGGAGCTGTTTTTT. Its translation is CASSLQSGGGTGELFF.

The genes are TRBV20-1 and TRBJ1-2; D might be TRBD1 (5 bases). CDR1 DFQATT and CDR2 SNEGSKA come from the germline V gene (reference sequence). V shed 7 bases and J shed 2 bases, with 11 bases lying between them. The CDR3 contains 12 residues. The CDR3 is CSVFSGNYGYTF. The CDR3 DNA follows: TGCAGTGTTTTTTCAGGGAACTATGGCTACACCTTC.

This clonotype was detected ten times or more. V gene TRBV9 combines with J gene TRBJ2-5; no clear D gene. The length of the CDR3 is 15 residues. Trimming took off 3 bases at V and 3 bases at J, with 15 bases between the two ends. CDR1 SGDLS and CDR2 YYNGEE come from the germline V gene. The DNA for the CDR3 is TGTGCCAGCAGCGCCATCCCCTGGGCCAAAGAGACCCAGTACTTC. This codes for CASSAIPWAKETQYF.

This clonotype was observed a single time. The chain is built from TRBV6-6 and TRBJ2-3; 9 bases agree with TRBD1. The germline V gene has CDR1 MNHNY and CDR2 SVGAGI (reference sequence). Trimming cost V 4 bases and J 3 bases; bases outside gene matches: 8. The CDR3 contains 16 residues. The CDR3 coding sequence is TGTGCCAGCAGTTCGGTACAGGGGGCTCCAACAGATACGCAGTATTTT. The encoded protein is CASSSVQGAPTDTQYF.

The CDR3 nucleotides read TGTGCCAGCAGTCAAACCAGCGGGGGCACAGATACGCAGTATTTT. The encoded protein is CASSQTSGGTDTQYF. V and J are TRBV7-2 and TRBJ2-3; 7 bases are a match to TRBD2. CDR1 and CDR2 from the germline V gene are SGHTA and FQGNSA. This CDR3 has 15 residues. V shed 6 bases, J shed 1 base, and the junction held 7 bases outside the gene matches.

In this sample, this clonotype turned up a few times. The V call is TRBV6-1, the J call TRBJ1-1; possibly TRBD1 for D (5 bases). Germline CDR1 and CDR2: MNHNS and SASEGT. The CDR3 runs to 14 residues. V lost 7 bases and J 0 bases, leaving 12 bases between the germline ends. CDR3 nucleotide sequence: TGTGCCAGCACTAACCGGGACCTGAACACTGAAGCTTTCTTT. Protein sequence: CASTNRDLNTEAFF.

This clonotype was detected ten times or more. The chain recombines TRBV7-8 with TRBJ2-5; 12 positions agree with TRBD2. From germline, CDR1 is SGHVS and CDR2 FQNEAQ. The CDR3 contains 16 residues. The V and J ends lost 0 bases and 4 bases, in that order; junction bases with no gene match: 3. The CDR3 DNA reads TGTGCCAGCAGCTTAGCCTCTAGCGGGAGGGGAGAGACCCAGTACTTC. This codes for CASSLASSGRGETQYF.

This chain connects TRBV2 to TRBJ2-2, with 13 bases that match TRBD2. The CDR3 consists of 19 residues. V lost 11 bases and J lost 5; bases outside the gene matches: 20. Per germline, CDR1 SNHLY and CDR2 FYNNEI. The chain's CDR3 is CASTRGSIGLAGVTGELFF. The CDR3, as DNA: TGTGCCTCAACTAGGGGGAGCATCGGACTAGCGGGAGTAACCGGGGAGCTGTTTTTT.

The chain joins TRBV10-3 to TRBJ1-2, with TRBD1 matching 7 bases. The trim removed 10 bases at V and 4 bases at J, leaving 12 bases unmatched. The germline V gene has CDR1 ENHRY and CDR2 SYGVKD. The CDR3 totals 14 residues. The CDR3 sequence: CASSDTGVPYGYTF. The CDR3 DNA follows: TGTGCCAGTTCCGATACAGGGGTTCCCTATGGCTACACCTTC.

The sample holds a few counts of this clonotype. The genes are TRBV27 and TRBJ2-1, with D possibly matching TRBD2 (5 bases). Trimming took 2 bases from V and 7 from J, leaving 15 bases between them. The germline gives CDR1 MNHEY, CDR2 SMNVEV (reference sequence). The CDR3 length is 15 residues. The CDR3, as DNA: TGTGCCAGCAGTTTAAGGTCGACACTAGGTAATGAGCAGTTCTTC. It specifies CASSLRSTLGNEQFF.

This clonotype was detected a few times. The chain carries TRBV7-8 and TRBJ1-6, with 10 bases aligning to TRBD1. The CDR3 extends over 16 amino acids. The J segment lost 7 bases and the V segment lost 5 bases, leaving 8 bases of the junction unmatched. Looked up from germline, CDR1 is SGHVS and CDR2 is FQNEAQ. In DNA form, the CDR3 reads TGTGCCAGCAGCCCAAGACCGGGACAGGGGAATTCACCCCTCCACTTT. Translation gives CASSPRPGQGNSPLHF.

This rearrangement joins TRBV29-1 to TRBJ2-7, with D perhaps matching TRBD1 or TRBD2 (5 bases each). Trimming removed 4 bases at V and 7 bases at J, with 17 bases between. This CDR3 is built from 13 residues. Per the germline V gene, CDR1 is SQVTM and CDR2 is ANQGSEA. CDR3 residues: CSVAGTPGGEQYF. DNA of the CDR3: TGCAGCGTTGCCGGGACCCCAGGCGGAGAGCAGTACTTC.

This clonotype was seen a handful of times. The rearrangement joins TRBV29-1 to TRBJ2-7, with TRBD2 identical over 9 bases. V lost 4 bases, J lost 6 bases, and 13 bases stayed unmatched. Germline CDR1 is SQVTM and CDR2 is ANQGSEA. This CDR3 comprises 15 residues. The CDR3 DNA reads as TGCAGCGTTGTCAGCCTAGCGGGACTCCCCCGCGAGCAGTACTTC. Amino acids: CSVVSLAGLPREQYF.

This chain joins TRBV6-1 and TRBJ1-1; D is perhaps TRBD1 (5 bases). The CDR3 sequence is 16 residues long. Germline lookup yields CDR1 MNHNS and CDR2 SASEGT. Trimming removed 6 bases at V and 5 bases at J, with 22 bases between. CDR3 residues: CASSESGRGLGTEAFF. For the CDR3, the DNA is TGTGCCAGCAGCGAGTCTGGGCGGGGGTTAGGAACTGAAGCTTTCTTT.

The sample holds a few counts of this clonotype. This sequence joins TRBV7-8 and TRBJ2-5; D unresolved. V dropped 8 bases and J dropped 3 bases, with 1 base sitting between them. There are 9 residues in the CDR3. CDR1 is SGHVS and CDR2 is FQNEAQ in the germline V gene. The DNA of the CDR3 is TGTGCCAGCGAAGAGACCCAGTACTTC. Residues: CASEETQYF.

The CDR3 is CASSLLGLAGSEQFF. In DNA, the CDR3 is TGCGCCAGCAGCTTGTTGGGGCTAGCGGGAAGTGAGCAGTTCTTC. V and J are TRBV5-1 and TRBJ2-1; 9 nucleotides align to TRBD2. Unmatched junction bases numbered 8, after V lost 1 base and J lost 9 bases. This CDR3 spans 15 amino acids. CDR1 and CDR2 from the germline V gene are SGHRS and YFSETQ.

A few counts support this clonotype. CDR3 loop: CSARDLAGAYEQYF. The CDR3 coding sequence is TGCAGTGCTAGAGATTTAGCAGGCGCCTACGAGCAGTACTTC. The chain combines TRBV20-1 with TRBJ2-7; no reliable D call. Per germline, CDR1 DFQATT and CDR2 SNEGSKA (reference sequence). The CDR3 loop spans 14 amino acids. V was clipped by 0 bases and J by 2 bases, with 11 bases between them.

The chain is built from TRBV11-2 and TRBJ2-3; D possibly corresponds to TRBD2 (6 bases). V was shortened by 5 bases and J by 2 bases, with 11 bases between the two germline ends. The CDR3 is made up of 14 amino acids. Germline-derived CDR1 and CDR2 are SGHAT and FQNNGV. The CDR3 reads CASSETSYTDTQYF. CDR3 in DNA: TGTGCCAGCAGCGAGACTAGTTACACAGATACGCAGTATTTT.

The rearrangement links TRBV11-2 to TRBJ2-1; D might be TRBD2 (5 bases). From germline, CDR1 is SGHAT and CDR2 FQNNGV. V lost 3 bases, J lost 6 bases, and 6 bases lay in between. This CDR3 has 12 amino acids. DNA for the CDR3: TGTGCCAGCAGCTTTGCGGGCAATGAGCAGTTCTTC. Translating gives CASSFAGNEQFF.

This chain connects TRBV7-9 to TRBJ2-1; 7 bases are a match to TRBD1. The V gene's germline CDR1 is SEHNR and CDR2 FQNEAQ (reference sequence). J lost 8 bases, V lost 7 bases, and 5 bases had no gene match. The CDR3 runs 12 residues. The CDR3 sequence is CASTRQGYEQFF. CDR3 DNA sequence: TGTGCCAGCACAAGACAGGGCTATGAGCAGTTCTTC.

This clonotype was observed a handful of times. The V call is TRBV2, the J call TRBJ2-7; TRBD1 is a possible D gene (6 bases). V lost 6 bases to trimming and J lost 3 bases, with 9 bases between them. CDR1 and CDR2 (germline): SNHLY, FYNNEI. The CDR3 is 12 amino acids. CDR3 sequence: CASSRTVYEQYF. The CDR3 DNA sequence: TGTGCCAGCAGCCGGACAGTCTACGAGCAGTACTTC.

This clonotype was observed a few times. The V and J genes are TRBV2 and TRBJ2-3, with 7 bases fitting TRBD2. J lost 0 bases, V lost 2 bases, and 5 bases had no gene match. The CDR3 totals 16 residues. CDR1 SNHLY and CDR2 FYNNEI come from the germline V gene. CDR3 in amino acids: CASSETFSGSTDTQYF. The DNA of the CDR3 is TGTGCCAGCAGTGAAACGTTTAGCGGGAGCACAGATACGCAGTATTTT.

This clonotype was seen a handful of times. V gene TRBV6-5 combines with J gene TRBJ2-7; 10 bases map to TRBD1. The germline gives CDR1 MNHEY, CDR2 SVGAGI. CDR3 size: 15 residues. V gave up 4 bases and J gave up 4 bases; unmatched junction bases: 7. CDR3 amino acids: CASSSPGTGAYEQYF. The CDR3 nucleotides are TGTGCCAGCAGTTCCCCAGGGACAGGGGCGTACGAGCAGTACTTC.

This clonotype was found a few times. V gene TRBV9 combines with J gene TRBJ1-2; the D gene is possibly TRBD1 (5 bases). CDR3 length: 14 residues. The ends were cut back, 5 bases at V and 6 bases at J, with 17 bases in the middle. Looked up from germline, CDR1 is SGDLS and CDR2 is YYNGEE. CDR3 in amino acids: CASRASGTDHGYTF. The CDR3, as DNA: TGTGCCAGCAGGGCTTCCGGGACCGACCATGGCTACACCTTC.

This CDR3 is CASSAYNEQFF. The DNA of the CDR3 is TGTGCCAGCAGCGCCTACAATGAGCAGTTCTTC. The chain links TRBV7-9 to TRBJ2-1; D remains unclear. Germline lookup yields CDR1 SEHNR and CDR2 FQNEAQ (reference sequence). The CDR3 is 11 amino acids. Trimming left V 5 bases short and J 2 bases short, with 1 base between.

The gene calls are TRBV20-1 and TRBJ1-3; D ambiguous. V lost 2 bases and J 0 bases, leaving 14 bases between the germline ends. CDR1 DFQATT and CDR2 SNEGSKA come from the germline V gene (reference sequence). The CDR3 contains 16 residues. The CDR3 loop reads CSARMSEAFSGNTIYF. As DNA, the CDR3 is TGCAGTGCTAGAATGTCAGAAGCTTTCTCTGGAAACACCATATATTTT.

The CDR3 loop reads CASSFNRVEQYF. As DNA, the CDR3 is TGTGCCAGCAGCTTTAACAGGGTCGAGCAGTACTTC. The chain employs TRBV5-6 and TRBJ2-7; D is possibly TRBD1 (6 bases). Germline V CDR1 and CDR2: SGHDT, YYEEEE. CDR3 length equals 12 residues. Between the trimmed V and J ends, which lost 2 bases and 6 bases, there was a span of 9 bases.

In the case of this clonotype: Relative to the germline gene, one junction end is altered; a read error may explain this. This sequence joins TRBV7-9 and TRBJ2-2, with TRBD2 matching 11 bases. This CDR3 comprises 16 residues. Germline V gene sequence: CDR1 SEHNR, CDR2 FQNEAQ (reference sequence). The CDR3 loop is CSSSKTSGMNTGELFF. As DNA, the CDR3 is TGTTCCAGCAGTAAGACTAGCGGGATGAACACCGGGGAGCTGTTTTTT.

This clonotype has more than one count but fewer than ten. This rearrangement joins TRBV5-1 to TRBJ2-5; D is possibly TRBD1 (5 bases). The CDR3 has 12 residues. Germline V gene lookup returns CDR1 SGHRS and CDR2 YFSETQ. Between the trimmed V and J ends, which lost 7 bases and 7 bases, there was a span of 14 bases. The CDR3 sequence is CASVDTLGTQYF. CDR3 DNA sequence: TGCGCCAGCGTGGACACCCTCGGGACCCAGTACTTC.

This clonotype has just a few counts. V and J are TRBV7-2 and TRBJ2-1; D is perhaps TRBD2 (5 bases). CDR1 is SGHTA, CDR2 FQGNSA, per germline. V was cut by 3 bases and J by 0 bases, with 6 bases left in between. This CDR3 comprises 14 residues. CDR3 sequence (DNA): TGTGCCAGCAGCTTTCGGGGCTCCTACAATGAGCAGTTCTTC. Amino acids: CASSFRGSYNEQFF.